These 2 T cell receptor beta chains came from one sample sequenced in a study of blood T cell repertoires in COVID-19. Profiled with immunoSEQ multiplex PCR; TCRdb holds only in-frame clones, not every one. The sample holds more than 200,000 clones, approximately 88% seen once. Material: PBMCs or T cells enriched from blood (not recorded which). The origin of the receptors is a young woman who had been exposed to COVID-19.

This clone turned up a few times. The chain employs TRBV28 and TRBJ2-3, with 9 bases identical to TRBD1. V gave up 2 bases and J gave up 4 bases; unmatched junction bases: 4. Germline-derived CDR1 and CDR2 are MDHEN and SYDVKM. This CDR3 has 15 residues. In DNA, the CDR3 is TGTGCCAGCAGTTTAACAGGGGGCAGGTCAGATACGCAGTATTTT. Its protein product is CASSLTGGRSDTQYF.

The chain employs TRBV21-1 and TRBJ2-1; no DNA check was done on the table's D call, TRBD2. TRBV21-1 is annotated as a pseudogene. CDR3 length equals 16 residues. In DNA form, the CDR3 reads TGTGCCAGCAGCAGCCGTAGCGGGAGTGCCGGCAATGAGCAGTTCTTC. Translated, it gives CASSSRSGSAGNEQFF.